Presented here are 27 T cell receptor beta chains from one specimen sequenced in a study of T cells in pancreatic ductal adenocarcinoma. The selected patients with pancreatic ductal adenocarcinoma had surgery but no neoadjuvant therapy. TCRdb keeps only in-frame clones here, not all; method: immunoSEQ multiplex PCR. This sample has about 31,000 clones; roughly 92% occur once, and the top ten carry roughly 2.3%. The sequenced sample consisted of PBMCs. The receptors originated from a human donor with pancreatic ductal adenocarcinoma.

V gene TRBV7-9 combines with J gene TRBJ1-4; D gene unclear. Germline assignment: CDR1 SEHNR and CDR2 FQNEAQ (reference sequence). Trimming left V 3 bases short and J 3 bases short, with 14 bases between. CDR3 length: 16 amino acids. CDR3 bases: TGTGCCAGCAGCTTCCTATGGTCCAGTGCTAATGAAAAACTGTTTTTT. Its translation: CASSFLWSSANEKLFF.

This clone was counted a single time. This sequence joins TRBV7-8 and TRBJ1-4; D might be TRBD1 (6 bases). V was shortened by 3 bases and J by 4 bases, with 12 bases between the two germline ends. The germline gives CDR1 SGHVS, CDR2 FQNEAQ. The CDR3 totals 15 residues. CDR3 sequence reads: CASSFQDSDNEKLFF. CDR3 bases: TGTGCCAGCAGCTTTCAGGACAGTGATAATGAAAAACTGTTTTTT.

As concerns this clone: This same CDR3 is encoded by further DNA sequences in the sample. The chain has TRBV18 and TRBJ2-2; D not certain. This CDR3 has 14 residues. CDR1 is KGHSH, CDR2 LQKENI, per germline. The germline V and J ends were trimmed by 3 bases and 5 bases, with 10 bases remaining between them. In nucleotides, the CDR3 is TGTGCCAGCTCACCCCCGCAACGGACCGGGGAGCTGTTTTTT. Protein sequence: CASSPPQRTGELFF.

This rearrangement joins TRBV9 to TRBJ2-7; D assignment may be TRBD1 or TRBD2 (5 bases each). The CDR3 has 12 amino acids. From germline, CDR1 is SGDLS and CDR2 YYNGEE. Trimming took off 4 bases at V and 6 bases at J, with 11 bases between the two ends. The CDR3 loop reads CASSLGTGEQYF. In DNA form, the CDR3 reads TGTGCCAGCAGCCTAGGGACGGGCGAGCAGTACTTC.

J is TRBJ2-5 and V is TRBV7-2, with a possible D match to TRBD2 (5 bases). Trimming shortened V by 7 bases and J by 3 bases, and 15 bases separated the two germline ends. The CDR3 extends over 14 amino acids. Per the germline V gene, CDR1 is SGHTA and CDR2 is FQGNSA. CDR3 in amino acids: CASTPHGLKETQYF. CDR3 in DNA: TGTGCCAGCACTCCACACGGACTGAAAGAGACCCAGTACTTC.

The chain couples TRBV7-9 to TRBJ2-5; TRBD2 matches 8 bases. V lost 1 base and J lost 4; bases outside the gene matches: 5. CDR3 size: 15 residues. Per germline, CDR1 SEHNR and CDR2 FQNEAQ (reference sequence). CDR3 amino acids: CASSLVLAGRETQYF. DNA of the CDR3: TGTGCCAGCAGCTTAGTGTTAGCGGGACGAGAGACCCAGTACTTC.

This chain links TRBV5-6 with TRBJ2-1; 7 bases line up with TRBD2. The trim removed 4 bases at V and 0 bases at J, leaving 7 bases unmatched. CDR3 length: 16 residues. Looked up from germline, CDR1 is SGHDT and CDR2 is YYEEEE. CDR3 DNA: TGTGCCAGCAGCGAACTAGCGCTGAGCTCCTACAATGAGCAGTTCTTC. It encodes CASSELALSSYNEQFF.

Here the CDR3 reads CASSKNRGLETQYF. The CDR3 DNA reads as TGTGCCAGCAGCAAAAACAGGGGGCTGGAGACCCAGTACTTC. The chain joins TRBV28 to TRBJ2-5, with 9 bases lining up with TRBD1. The CDR3 runs to 14 residues. In germline, CDR1 is MDHEN, CDR2 SYDVKM. J lost 5 bases, V lost 6 bases, and 7 bases had no gene match.

This chain joins TRBV6-5 and TRBJ2-5; no firm D call. Germline CDR1 and CDR2: MNHEY and SVGAGI. There are 15 residues in the CDR3. Trimming removed 2 bases at V and 4 bases at J, with 14 bases between. CDR3 protein: CASSYTDGVGETQYF. The CDR3, as DNA: TGTGCCAGCAGTTACACAGATGGGGTCGGAGAGACCCAGTACTTC.

V is TRBV10-3 and J is TRBJ1-1, with a weak D call TRBD1 (5 bases). CDR3 length equals 14 residues. CDR1 is ENHRY, CDR2 SYGVKD, per germline. Deletions cut 4 bases from V and 0 bases from J, with 9 bases between. The CDR3 is CAISGRGMNTEAFF. In nucleotides, the CDR3 is TGTGCCATCAGTGGAAGGGGCATGAACACTGAAGCTTTCTTT.

The rearrangement uses TRBV6-4 and TRBJ2-1; D is perhaps TRBD1 (6 bases). Trimming left V 4 bases short and J 6 bases short, with 16 bases between. The CDR3 runs 15 residues. Per the germline V gene, CDR1 is MRHNA and CDR2 is SNTAGT. The CDR3 region is CASSVKGEGGNEQFF. The CDR3 bases are TGTGCCAGCAGTGTAAAGGGGGAAGGTGGCAATGAGCAGTTCTTC.

This chain uses TRBV5-5 with TRBJ2-7; 9 bases agree with TRBD1. Germline V gives CDR1 SGHKS, CDR2 YYEKEE (reference sequence). CDR3 size: 14 residues. The junction had 7 bases not matched to a gene; V was cut back by 4 bases and J by 5 bases. The CDR3 DNA sequence: TGTGCCAGCAGCGGCCGGGACAGGGTGGACGAGCAGTACTTC. Translated: CASSGRDRVDEQYF.

The gene calls are TRBV12-2 and TRBJ2-7; TRBD2 was called by the table and not checked on the DNA. TRBV12-2 is flagged as a pseudogene. The CDR3 has 12 amino acids. The CDR3 DNA follows: TGTGCCAGCAGCACGACTAGGACGGAGCAGTACTTC. It codes for CASSTTRTEQYF.

V is TRBV28 and J is TRBJ1-1; D call uncertain. CDR3 length: 12 amino acids. The germline gives CDR1 MDHEN, CDR2 SYDVKM. Trimming stripped 7 bases from V and 2 bases from J, with 8 bases between. CDR3 amino acids: CASTTFNTEAFF. The CDR3 DNA reads as TGTGCCAGCACTACATTCAACACTGAAGCTTTCTTT.

The V gene is TRBV28, the J gene TRBJ2-4; a possible D gene is TRBD2 (6 bases). Germline loops: CDR1 MDHEN, CDR2 SYDVKM. Trimming shortened V by 6 bases and J by 2 bases, and 11 bases separated the two germline ends. The CDR3 runs to 14 residues. The CDR3 here is CASSGGLTKNIQYF. The CDR3 DNA follows: TGTGCCAGCAGCGGGGGATTGACCAAAAACATTCAGTACTTC.

CDR3 amino acids: CASSLRTSGSFYNEQFF. The CDR3 region has the DNA TGCGCCAGCAGCCTACGGACTAGCGGGTCCTTTTACAATGAGCAGTTCTTC. V usage is TRBV5-1 and J usage is TRBJ2-1, with 11 bases that match TRBD2. Unmatched junction bases numbered 10, after V lost 4 bases and J lost 4 bases. This CDR3 region has 17 residues. CDR1 is SGHRS and CDR2 is YFSETQ in the germline V gene.

This sequence joins TRBV11-1 and TRBJ2-5; TRBD1 matches at 8 bases. CDR3 size: 16 residues. V shed 0 bases and J 5 bases; nucleotides not matched to a gene: 8. Looked up from germline, CDR1 is SGHAT and CDR2 is FQDESV (reference sequence). CDR3 residues: CASSLASAGGGETQYF. In DNA, the CDR3 is TGTGCCAGCAGCTTAGCCTCGGCAGGGGGCGGTGAGACCCAGTACTTC. The full variable domain, rest sourced from reference TRBV11-1 and TRBJ2-5, is EAEVAQSPRYKITEKSQAVAFWCDPISGHATLYWYRQILGQGPELLVQFQDESVVDDSQLPKDRFSAERLKGVDSTLKIQPAELGDSAMYLCASSLASAGGGETQYFGPGTRLLVL.

This chain joins TRBV6-5 and TRBJ2-7; possibly TRBD2 for D (6 bases). The germline CDR1 and CDR2 sequences are MNHEY and SVGAGI. V was pared by 0 bases and J by 4 bases, with 10 bases between. CDR3 size: 14 residues. The CDR3 loop reads CASSYSGGGYEQYF. The CDR3 region has the DNA TGTGCCAGCAGTTACTCGGGAGGAGGGTACGAGCAGTACTTC.

The chain employs TRBV7-9 and TRBJ1-5; maybe TRBD1 (5 bases). The CDR3 loop spans 11 amino acids. Germline V gene sequence: CDR1 SEHNR, CDR2 FQNEAQ (reference sequence). With 5 bases removed from V and 11 bases from J, the gap between germline ends came to 10 bases. This CDR3 is CASSQEGSQHF. CDR3 nucleotides: TGTGCCAGCAGCCAGGAGGGGTCCCAGCATTTT.

The chain couples TRBV5-8 to TRBJ2-6; D possibly corresponds to TRBD2 (6 bases). The CDR3 spans 17 residues. Trimming removed 4 bases at V and 4 bases at J, with 18 bases between. From germline, CDR1 is SGHTS and CDR2 YDEGEE. CDR3 region: CASSQEVRAGGANVLTF. CDR3 in DNA: TGTGCCAGCAGCCAAGAGGTGCGGGCGGGGGGGGCCAACGTCCTGACTTTC.

The genes are TRBV6-6 and TRBJ2-7; perhaps D is TRBD1 or TRBD2 (5 bases each). Germline lookup yields CDR1 MNHNY and CDR2 SVGAGI (reference sequence). The V end was cut by 6 bases, the J end by 0 bases, with 12 bases between. The CDR3 has 14 residues. The CDR3 region has the DNA TGTGCCAGCAGCCGGCCAGGGAGCTCCTACGAGCAGTACTTC. It translates to CASSRPGSSYEQYF.

The chain has TRBV28 and TRBJ2-7; 7 positions agree with TRBD2. Germline-derived CDR1 and CDR2 are MDHEN and SYDVKM. The V segment lost 3 bases and the J segment 2 bases; nucleotides outside the gene matches: 7. The CDR3 sequence is 15 residues long. As DNA, the CDR3 is TGTGCCAGCAGTTTGGAGCGGGGAAGGACCTACGAGCAGTACTTC. Protein: CASSLERGRTYEQYF.

V is TRBV28 and J is TRBJ2-7; D perhaps matches TRBD2 (5 bases). Between the trimmed V and J ends, which lost 10 bases and 5 bases, there was a span of 18 bases. The CDR3 has 13 amino acids. Looked up from germline, CDR1 is MDHEN and CDR2 is SYDVKM. CDR3 in amino acids: CANQQTKTNEQYF. The DNA of the CDR3 is TGTGCCAACCAACAGACCAAGACTAACGAGCAGTACTTC. The full variable domain, its missing parts supplied by reference TRBV28 and TRBJ2-7, is DVKVTQSSRYLVKRTGEKVFLECVQDMDHENMFWYRQDPGLGLRLIYFSYDVKMKEKGDIPEGYSVSREKKERFSLILESASTNQTSMYLCANQQTKTNEQYFGPGTRLTVT.

The CDR3 spells CASRLAGGIDTQYF. The CDR3 DNA sequence: TGCGCCAGCCGACTAGCGGGAGGCATAGATACGCAGTATTTT. The V gene is TRBV5-1, the J gene TRBJ2-3; 13 bases line up with TRBD2. CDR1 and CDR2 (germline): SGHRS, YFSETQ. J was trimmed by 5 bases and V by 7 bases; bases with no gene match: 4. This CDR3 region has 14 residues. The variable domain in full, with the rest retrieved from reference TRBV5-1 and TRBJ2-3, is KAGVTQTPRYLIKTRGQQVTLSCSPISGHRSVSWYQQTPGQGLQFLFEYFSETQRNKGNFPGRFSGRQFSNSRSEMNVSTLELGDSALYLCASRLAGGIDTQYFGPGTRLTVL.

The chain employs TRBV7-2 and TRBJ1-6, with unresolved D. Germline lookup yields CDR1 SGHTA and CDR2 FQGNSA. The CDR3 is made up of 15 amino acids. Trimming shortened V by 3 bases and J by 11 bases, and 17 bases separated the two germline ends. CDR3 DNA: TGTGCCAGCAGCTTGCACGGAGAGGGTCTGACACCCCTCCACTTT. Translated, it gives CASSLHGEGLTPLHF.

J is TRBJ1-5 and V is TRBV28, with D maybe TRBD1 (6 bases). The germline V gene encodes CDR1 MDHEN and CDR2 SYDVKM. The ends were cut back, 1 base at V and 3 bases at J, with 31 bases in the middle. The CDR3 spans 22 residues. The CDR3 is CASSLLMGAKGGRLRVNQPQHF. DNA for the CDR3: TGTGCCAGCAGTTTATTGATGGGGGCCAAGGGCGGGAGGTTGCGGGTCAATCAGCCCCAGCATTTT.

V gene TRBV5-4 combines with J gene TRBJ2-7; TRBD2 matches 13 bases. Germline-derived CDR1 and CDR2 are SGHNT and YYREEE (reference sequence). V shed 4 bases and J 3 bases; nucleotides not matched to a gene: 10. This CDR3 contains 17 residues. CDR3 sequence (DNA): TGTGCCAGCAGCCAAGAAGCACTAGCGGGAGGGATCTACGAGCAGTACTTC. This gives the protein CASSQEALAGGIYEQYF.